These T cell receptor beta chains were read from a single sample in a study of blood T cell repertoires in COVID-19. The method was immunoSEQ multiplex PCR; TCRdb's version includes in-frame clones alone and lacks a portion of them. Here the sample spans 150,000 to 200,000 clones, around nine tenths being singletons. The sample taken for sequencing was peripheral blood. Receptors were obtained from a man between 60 and 75 years old with active or convalescent COVID-19. The CDR3 runs from the conserved cysteine through the conserved F or W. Each record gives: D gene, clone size, V gene, J gene, CDR3 DNA, CDR3 protein. A D gene is named only where the DNA matches it firmly. Not every row has a clone size; where given, it reads once, few, many or a size class.

TRBD1	few	TRBV30	TRBJ1-5	TGTGCCTGGGGGGACAGCGCCCGTGGCAATCAGCCCCAGCATTTT	CAWGDSARGNQPQHF
TRBD1	NA	TRBV6-5	TRBJ2-7	TGTGCCAGCCATGGGACAGTACGCGGCGAGCAGTACTTC	CASHGTVRGEQYF
NA	NA	TRBV5-6	TRBJ1-4	TGTGCCAGCAGCTTTTCAGGGTTGGGGGAAAAACTGTTTTTT	CASSFSGLGEKLFF
NA	NA	TRBV20-1	TRBJ2-7	TGCAGTGCCGGGTCTCCCGAGCAGTACTTC	CSAGSPEQYF
NA	NA	TRBV19	TRBJ1-6	TGTGCCAGTAGTATCCAGGGCTCTTATTCACCCCTCCACTTT	CASSIQGSYSPLHF
TRBD2	NA	TRBV19	TRBJ2-2	TGTGCCAGTTCCAGTAGGGGTAGCGGGGGGGGAGATGGCACCGGGGAGCTGTTTTTT	CASSSRGSGGGDGTGELFF
NA	NA	TRBV7-7	TRBJ2-5	TGTGCCAGCAGCTCAAGTCTGGGGCCGCCGGAGACCCAGTACTTC	CASSSSLGPPETQYF
TRBD1	NA	TRBV27	TRBJ1-4	TGTGCCAGCAGGGGGACAGGGCCTAATGAAAAACTGTTTTTT	CASRGTGPNEKLFF
NA	NA	TRBV2	TRBJ1-4	TGTGCCAGCAGTGGGGGGGGCGCGAATGAAAAACTGTTTTTT	CASSGGGANEKLFF
NA	NA	TRBV19	TRBJ2-6	TGTGCCAGTAGCGGACAGTCCTCTGGGGCCAACGTCCTGACTTTC	CASSGQSSGANVLTF
NA	NA	TRBV2	TRBJ2-5	TGTGCCAGCGTCCCCCCGTGGAGGGGAGAGACCCAGTACTTC	CASVPPWRGETQYF
NA	NA	TRBV19	TRBJ1-4	TGTGCCAGTAGTATTGGGGGGGAAAAACTGTTTTTT	CASSIGGEKLFF
NA	NA	TRBV14	TRBJ1-2	TGTGCCAGCAGCCAAGGCAGGGCCTATGGCTACACCTTC	CASSQGRAYGYTF
TRBD1	NA	TRBV3-1/TRBV3-2	TRBJ1-3	TGTGCCAGCAGACTACACTCCGACAGGGGGCGTCCCGGAAACACCATATATTTT	CASRLHSDRGRPGNTIYF
NA	NA	TRBV4-1	TRBJ1-5	TGCGCCAGCAGCCAAGTAGGAGGGTACGAGCCCCAGCATTTT	CASSQVGGYEPQHF
TRBD2	NA	TRBV14	TRBJ2-3	TGTGCCAGCAGCCAACCTATCACCGCGGGGGGGCTCGTAGATACGCAGTATTTT	CASSQPITAGGLVDTQYF
NA	NA	TRBV9	TRBJ1-1	TGTGCCAGCAGCGTAGAAGGACAGACCAAAGCTTTCTTT	CASSVEGQTKAFF
NA	NA	TRBV23-1	TRBJ2-6	TGCGCCAGCAGTCAATCAGGGCAGGGCAGCTCTGGGGCCAACGTCCTGACTTTC	CASSQSGQGSSGANVLTF
TRBD2	few	TRBV5-1	TRBJ2-5	TGCGCCAGCAGCTTTGGGACTAGCGGGGGGCGTAGAGAGACCCAGTACTTC	CASSFGTSGGRRETQYF
NA	once	TRBV7-6	TRBJ2-7	TGTGCCAGCAGCTTAGGAGTGGGCAGCCTATACGAGCAGTACTTC	CASSLGVGSLYEQYF
TRBD1	NA	TRBV3-1/TRBV3-2	TRBJ1-1	TGTGCCAGCAGCCAAGGACAGGGGGCCCTTTTTCTCTTT	CASSQGQGALFLF
TRBD1	NA	TRBV18	TRBJ1-1	TGTGCCAGCTCAGCGCTACACAGGGGCTCGAACACTGAAGCTTTCTTT	CASSALHRGSNTEAFF
TRBD1	NA	TRBV19	TRBJ2-3	TGTGCCAGTAGTTCACATCTCGGACAGGTCTCTAGCACAGATACGCAGTATTTT	CASSSHLGQVSSTDTQYF
NA	NA	TRBV11-2	TRBJ1-2	TGTGCCAGCAGCTTCCTTAGCCTAGAAGTAGATGGCTACACCTTC	CASSFLSLEVDGYTF
TRBD2	NA	TRBV11-2	TRBJ2-1	TGTGCCAGCAGCTTAGATTGGGGGACTAGCGGTATCAATGAGCAGTTCTTC	CASSLDWGTSGINEQFF
TRBD1	once	TRBV11-2	TRBJ1-2	TGTGCCAGCAGACAAACAGACAGGGACTATGGCTACACCTTC	CASRQTDRDYGYTF
TRBD1	NA	TRBV5-1	TRBJ2-3	TGCGCCAGCAGCCGATCCGGGACAGGGGTAGGCACAGATACGCAGTATTTT	CASSRSGTGVGTDTQYF
NA	once	TRBV5-6	TRBJ1-1	TGTGCCAGCAGCTTGGAGGACTCTAGGGCTTTCTTT	CASSLEDSRAFF
TRBD2	NA	TRBV3-1/TRBV3-2	TRBJ2-1	TGTGCCAGCAGCCAAGGGGGGACTAGCGGGGGCAATGAGCAGTTCTTC	CASSQGGTSGGNEQFF
NA	NA	TRBV2	TRBJ2-2	TGTGCCAGCAGTGAACCCGCGGCGGGGAACACCGGGGAGCTGTTTTTT	CASSEPAAGNTGELFF
NA	NA	TRBV2	TRBJ1-3	TGTGCCAGCAGTGCAGACAGCATACCCTCTGGAAACACCATATATTTT	CASSADSIPSGNTIYF
TRBD1	NA	TRBV12-5	TRBJ1-6	TGTGCTAGTGGTTTCGAAGGGACAGGGTCGAATTCACCCCTCCACTTT	CASGFEGTGSNSPLHF
TRBD1	once	TRBV20-1	TRBJ2-2	TGCAGTGCTAGTCCTCGACAGGGGGGTGGCACCGGGGAGCTGTTTTTT	CSASPRQGGGTGELFF
NA	NA	TRBV19	TRBJ1-1	TGTGCCAGTAGTATCGCAGGGGCGAACACTGAAGCTTTCTTT	CASSIAGANTEAFF
NA	NA	TRBV6-5	TRBJ1-2	TGTGCCAGCAGTTACTCGAGCAGGGGCCCTTATGGCTACACCTTC	CASSYSSRGPYGYTF
TRBD1	NA	TRBV5-1	TRBJ1-1	TGCGCCAGCAGGGAAGTAACAGGGGGAAATTTGTTCACTGAAGCTTTCTTT	CASREVTGGNLFTEAFF
TRBD2	NA	TRBV7-9	TRBJ2-1	TGTGCCAGCAGACCTAGCGGGGGGGCGTATGAGCAGTTCTTC	CASRPSGGAYEQFF
NA	NA	TRBV3-1/TRBV3-2	TRBJ2-5	TGTGCCAGCAGCCCCCGGCTCCCGGGTTGGGAGACCCAGTACTTC	CASSPRLPGWETQYF
NA	NA	TRBV19	TRBJ1-1	TGTGCCAGTAGTTTGAGCAGGGGTGGAACTGAAGCTTTCTTT	CASSLSRGGTEAFF
TRBD1	once	TRBV6-5	TRBJ1-1	TGTGCCAGTTACAGGGGGTGGGACACTGAAGCTTTCTTT	CASYRGWDTEAFF
TRBD1	NA	TRBV24-1	TRBJ1-1	TGTGCCACTAGACAGGGGTCCACCATGAACACTGAAGCTTTCTTT	CATRQGSTMNTEAFF
TRBD1	NA	TRBV6-1	TRBJ2-5	TGTGCCAGCAGTGACAGGGGGCGCGGGGAGACCCAGTACTTC	CASSDRGRGETQYF
NA	NA	TRBV11-3	TRBJ2-1	TGTGCCAGCAGCTTAGATCGGGGTGAGCAGTTCTTC	CASSLDRGEQFF
TRBD2	NA	TRBV9	TRBJ2-5	TGTGCCAGCAGCATGCAACTAGCGGGGGAAGAGACCCAGTACTTC	CASSMQLAGEETQYF
TRBD1	NA	TRBV5-4	TRBJ1-1	TGTGCCAGCAGCTTGAGCAGGGGGCTGAACACTGAAGCTTTCTTT	CASSLSRGLNTEAFF